This T cell receptor (beta chain) emerged from a study of T-cell memory formation after mild COVID-19. Across the whole study: TCR clusters were largely donor specific. Study-wide points: For second-wave clones that peaked at day 37, SARS-CoV-2 specificity went unverified.

The CDR3 runs 18 residues. J was trimmed by 5 bases and V by 0 bases; bases with no gene match: 11. Per the germline V gene, CDR1 is LGHNA and CDR2 is YSLEER. One entry per CDR3 protein, called by TCRdb with MiXCR from the 5' RACE reads. Of roughly 150,000 distinct CDR3 sequences in the sample, 13% to 15% were seen once. Worth noting for this clonotype: What it binds is not known.

Sequencing was done on a sample of PBMCs or a T cell subset sorted from them (not recorded which). The chain joins TRBV4-3 to TRBJ1-1; the match to TRBD1 covers 11 bases. The sequence came from an adult woman who had mild COVID-19 (a few samples of this study predate the infection). Cell type and time point are not known. CDR3 in amino acids: CASSQDRTGGSKGTEAFF. The CDR3 nucleotides are TGCGCCAGCAGCCAAGATCGGACAGGGGGCTCCAAAGGGACTGAAGCTTTCTTT.